This record concerns one T cell receptor (beta chain) sequence. This specimen belongs to a study of shared T cell receptors in the human thymus. TCRdb's table, derived via immunoSEQ multiplex PCR, lists solely in-frame clones and lacks some. This sample has under 850,000 clones; approximately 87% occur once, and the top ten carry about 0.01%. The CDR3 has 15 residues. Germline V gene data show CDR1 as MNHEY and CDR2 as SMNVEV (reference sequence). V lost 6 bases to trimming and J lost 5 bases, with 18 bases between them. These same data were also listed under a study on human thymus T cells.

The V gene is TRBV27, the J gene TRBJ2-3; TRBD1 might be the D (6 bases). The receptor comes from a boy younger than two with a congenital heart defect. Sequenced: thymocytes. CDR3 sequence (DNA): TGTGCCAGCAGCAGTCAAGGGGGTGGGGAAGATACGCAGTATTTT. The encoded protein is CASSSQGGGEDTQYF.